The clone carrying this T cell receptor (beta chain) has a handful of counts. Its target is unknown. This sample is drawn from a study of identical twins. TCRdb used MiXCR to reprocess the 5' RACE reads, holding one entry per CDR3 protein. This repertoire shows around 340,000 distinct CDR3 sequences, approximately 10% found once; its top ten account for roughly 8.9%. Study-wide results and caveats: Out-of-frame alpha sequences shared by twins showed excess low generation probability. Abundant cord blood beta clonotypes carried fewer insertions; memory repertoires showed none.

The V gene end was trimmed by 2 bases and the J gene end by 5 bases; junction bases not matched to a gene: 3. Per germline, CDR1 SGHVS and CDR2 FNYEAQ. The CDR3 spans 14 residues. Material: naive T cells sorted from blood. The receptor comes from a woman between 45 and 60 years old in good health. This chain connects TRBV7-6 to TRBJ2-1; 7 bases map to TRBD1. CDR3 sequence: CASSLLGQNNEQFF. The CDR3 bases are TGTGCCAGCAGCTTATTGGGACAGAACAATGAGCAGTTCTTC.